This T cell receptor (beta chain) emerged from a study of CD8 T cells in ankylosing spondylitis. Findings and caveats of the study: Certain motif variants had earlier been reported in reactive arthritis synovial fluid and blood. A TCR beta motif made of several highly homologous variants seemed typical of ankylosing spondylitis blood.

This clonotype was counted ten times or more. What it binds is not known. Quantitative 5'-RACE with molecular barcodes was used to make the TCR beta libraries. TCRdb re-analysed the 5' RACE reads in MiXCR, keeping a single row per CDR3 protein. The repertoire holds some 130,000 distinct CDR3 sequences, with around 10% as singletons. This CDR3 has 14 residues. Between the trimmed V and J ends, which lost 1 base and 3 bases, there was a span of 10 bases. CDR1 MGHRA and CDR2 YSYEKL come from the germline V gene. This chain joins TRBV4-1 and TRBJ2-7; possible D gene TRBD1, 5 bases. Material: blood, either unsorted or a sorted T cell fraction (not recorded which). This receptor was identified in a female donor with ankylosing spondylitis or in good health (not recorded which). CDR3 sequence reads: CASSQGPGHYEQYF. The DNA of the CDR3 is TGCGCCAGCAGCCAAGGACCAGGGCACTACGAGCAGTACTTC.